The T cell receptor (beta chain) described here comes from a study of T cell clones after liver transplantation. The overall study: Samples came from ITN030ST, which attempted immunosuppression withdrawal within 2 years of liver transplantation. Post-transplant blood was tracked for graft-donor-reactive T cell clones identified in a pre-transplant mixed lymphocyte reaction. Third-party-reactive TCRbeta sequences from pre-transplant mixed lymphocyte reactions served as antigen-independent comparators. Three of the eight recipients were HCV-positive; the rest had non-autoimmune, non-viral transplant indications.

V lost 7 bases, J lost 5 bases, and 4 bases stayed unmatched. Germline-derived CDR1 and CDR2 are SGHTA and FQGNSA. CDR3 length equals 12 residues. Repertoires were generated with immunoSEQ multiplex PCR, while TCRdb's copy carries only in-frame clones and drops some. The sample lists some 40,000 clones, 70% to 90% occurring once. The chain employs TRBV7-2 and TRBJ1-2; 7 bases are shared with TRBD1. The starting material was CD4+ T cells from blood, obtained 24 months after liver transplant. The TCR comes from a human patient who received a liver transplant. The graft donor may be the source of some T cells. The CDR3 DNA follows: TGTGCCAGCACCGCGACAGGGTATGGCTACACCTTC. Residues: CASTATGYGYTF. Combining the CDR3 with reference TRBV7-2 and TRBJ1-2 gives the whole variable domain GAGVSQSPSNKVTEKGKDVELRCDPISGHTALYWYRQSLGQGLEFLIYFQGNSAPDKSGLPSDRFSAERTGGSVSTLTIQRTQQEDSAVYLCASTATGYGYTFGSGTRLTVV.